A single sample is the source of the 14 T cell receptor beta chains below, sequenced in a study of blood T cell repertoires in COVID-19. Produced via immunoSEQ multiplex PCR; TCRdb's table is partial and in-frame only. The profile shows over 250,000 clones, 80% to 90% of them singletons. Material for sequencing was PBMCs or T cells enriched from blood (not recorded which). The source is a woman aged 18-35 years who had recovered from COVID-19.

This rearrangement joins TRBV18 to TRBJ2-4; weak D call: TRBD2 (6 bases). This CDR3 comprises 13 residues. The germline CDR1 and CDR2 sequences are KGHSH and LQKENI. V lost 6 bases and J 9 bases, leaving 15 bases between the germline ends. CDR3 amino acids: CASSDGSQGIQYF. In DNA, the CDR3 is TGTGCCAGCTCGGACGGGAGCCAGGGCATTCAGTACTTC.

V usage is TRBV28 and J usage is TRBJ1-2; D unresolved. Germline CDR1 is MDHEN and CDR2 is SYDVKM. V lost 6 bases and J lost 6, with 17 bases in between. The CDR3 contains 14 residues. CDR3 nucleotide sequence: TGTGCCAGCAGCCGGGGATTTCTTCTAGATGGCTACACCTTC. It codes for CASSRGFLLDGYTF.

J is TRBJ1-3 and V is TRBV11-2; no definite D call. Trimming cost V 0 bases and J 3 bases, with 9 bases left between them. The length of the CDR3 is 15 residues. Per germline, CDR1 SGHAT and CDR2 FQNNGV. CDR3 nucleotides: TGTGCCAGCAGCTTAGACCCCGGTGTTGGAAACACCATATATTTT. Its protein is CASSLDPGVGNTIYF.

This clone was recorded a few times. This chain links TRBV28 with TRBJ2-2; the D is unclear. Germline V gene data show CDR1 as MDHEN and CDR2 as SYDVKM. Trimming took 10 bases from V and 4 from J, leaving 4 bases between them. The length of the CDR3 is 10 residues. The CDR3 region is CATSTGELFF. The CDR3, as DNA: TGTGCCACTAGCACCGGGGAGCTGTTTTTT. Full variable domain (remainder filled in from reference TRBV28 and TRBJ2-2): DVKVTQSSRYLVKRTGEKVFLECVQDMDHENMFWYRQDPGLGLRLIYFSYDVKMKEKGDIPEGYSVSREKKERFSLILESASTNQTSMYLCATSTGELFFGEGSRLTVL.

CDR3: CASSVAWGSTDTQYF. For the CDR3, the DNA is TGTGCCAGCAGCGTAGCGTGGGGCAGCACAGATACGCAGTATTTT. This chain connects TRBV9 to TRBJ2-3; perhaps TRBD1 as D (5 bases). Trimming shortened V by 0 bases and J by 0 bases, and 8 bases separated the two germline ends. Germline V lookup: CDR1 SGDLS, CDR2 YYNGEE. The length of the CDR3 is 15 residues.

The CDR3 sequence: CASSIRARRGNEKLFF. The CDR3 DNA follows: TGTGCCAGTAGTATTCGGGCACGCAGGGGTAATGAAAAACTGTTTTTT. This chain uses TRBV19 with TRBJ1-4, with D perhaps TRBD1 (6 bases). The CDR3 has 16 amino acids. V was cut by 3 bases and J by 4 bases, with 15 bases left in between. Per germline, CDR1 LNHDA and CDR2 SQIVND (reference sequence).

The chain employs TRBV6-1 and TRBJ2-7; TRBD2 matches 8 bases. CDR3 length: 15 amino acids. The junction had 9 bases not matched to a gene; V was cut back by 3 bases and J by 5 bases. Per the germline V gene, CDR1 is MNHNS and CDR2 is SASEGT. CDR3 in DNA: TGTGCCAGCAGTGAGTTCCCGGGGGGGAAGGACGAGCAGTACTTC. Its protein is CASSEFPGGKDEQYF.

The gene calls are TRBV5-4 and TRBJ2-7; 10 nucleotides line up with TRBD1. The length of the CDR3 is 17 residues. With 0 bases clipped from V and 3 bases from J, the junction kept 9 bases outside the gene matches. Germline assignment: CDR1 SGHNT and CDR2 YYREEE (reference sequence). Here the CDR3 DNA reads TGTGCCAGCAGCTTGGATCTCGAGGGGACAGGGGACTACGAGCAGTACTTC. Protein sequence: CASSLDLEGTGDYEQYF.

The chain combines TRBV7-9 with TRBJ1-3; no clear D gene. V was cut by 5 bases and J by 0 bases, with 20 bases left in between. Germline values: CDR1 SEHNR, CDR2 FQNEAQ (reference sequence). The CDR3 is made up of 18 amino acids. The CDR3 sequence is CASSVRRISDYSGNTIYF. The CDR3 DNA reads TGTGCCAGCAGCGTACGACGAATCTCGGACTACTCTGGAAACACCATATATTTT.

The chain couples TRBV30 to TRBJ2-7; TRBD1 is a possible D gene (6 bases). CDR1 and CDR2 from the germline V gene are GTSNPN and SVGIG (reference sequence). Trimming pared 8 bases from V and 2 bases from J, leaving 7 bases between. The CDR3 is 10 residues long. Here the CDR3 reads CAGGAYEQYF. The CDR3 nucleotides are TGTGCCGGGGGCGCCTACGAGCAGTACTTC.

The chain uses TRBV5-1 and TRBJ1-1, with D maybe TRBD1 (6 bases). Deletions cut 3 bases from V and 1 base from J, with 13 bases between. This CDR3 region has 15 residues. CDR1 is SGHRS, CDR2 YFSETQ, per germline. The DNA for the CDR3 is TGCGCCAGCAGCTGGCAGTCGGGACAGAACACTGAAGCTTTCTTT. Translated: CASSWQSGQNTEAFF.

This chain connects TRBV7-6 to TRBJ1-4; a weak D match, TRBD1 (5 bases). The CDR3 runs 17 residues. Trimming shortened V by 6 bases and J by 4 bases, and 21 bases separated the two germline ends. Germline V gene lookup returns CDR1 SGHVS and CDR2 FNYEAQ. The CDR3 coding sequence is TGTGCCAGCAGTAAACGGGGACTCTCCGGCGGTAATGAAAAACTGTTTTTT. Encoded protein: CASSKRGLSGGNEKLFF.

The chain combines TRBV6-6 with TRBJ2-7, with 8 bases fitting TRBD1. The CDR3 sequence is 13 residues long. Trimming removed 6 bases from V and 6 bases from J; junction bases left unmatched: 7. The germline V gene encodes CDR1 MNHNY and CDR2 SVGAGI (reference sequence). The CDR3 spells CASSPGTGGEQYF. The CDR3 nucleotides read TGTGCCAGCAGCCCCGGGACAGGCGGCGAGCAGTACTTC.

The chain's CDR3 is CASSAKGGEREQYF. In DNA, the CDR3 is TGTGCCAGCAGTGCGAAGGGGGGGGAACGCGAGCAGTACTTC. The chain links TRBV2 to TRBJ2-7; tentative D call: TRBD2 (7 bases). CDR1 SNHLY and CDR2 FYNNEI come from the germline V gene. The V end was cut by 4 bases, the J end by 6 bases, with 16 bases between. The length of the CDR3 is 14 residues.